These 32 T cell receptor beta chains were all obtained from the same sample, sequenced in a study of tumor-infiltrating lymphocytes in localized non-small cell lung cancer. Produced via immunoSEQ multiplex PCR; TCRdb's table is partial and in-frame only. The data hold approximately 13,000 clones, with roughly 70% observed a single time. Specimen: lung tumor tissue. The receptors were gathered from a human donor with non-small cell lung cancer.

V is TRBV6-6 and J is TRBJ1-1; possible D gene TRBD1, 6 bases. V shed 2 bases and J shed 3 bases, with 13 bases lying between them. CDR1 and CDR2 from the germline V gene are MNHNY and SVGAGI (reference sequence). The CDR3 is 15 amino acids. CDR3 loop: CASSYPQGPDTEAFF. CDR3 DNA sequence: TGTGCCAGCAGTTACCCCCAGGGGCCTGACACTGAAGCTTTCTTT.

DNA for the CDR3: TGCGCCAGCAGCCACTCGGACAGGCTCGAGACCCAGTACTTC. Translation gives CASSHSDRLETQYF. This sequence joins TRBV4-1 and TRBJ2-5; 7 bases fit TRBD1. Germline V gives CDR1 MGHRA, CDR2 YSYEKL. J lost 5 bases, V lost 3 bases, and 6 bases had no gene match. This CDR3 has 14 amino acids.

The chain has TRBV7-9 and TRBJ2-3; TRBD1 agrees at 9 bases. CDR1 and CDR2 (germline): SEHNR, FQNEAQ (reference sequence). This CDR3 region has 18 residues. J gave up 4 bases and V 2 bases, and 13 bases lay outside the gene matches. The CDR3 reads CASSLMPRDRVNPDTQYF. For the CDR3, the DNA is TGTGCCAGCAGCTTAATGCCCCGGGACAGGGTAAACCCAGATACGCAGTATTTT.

V gene TRBV7-3 combines with J gene TRBJ2-3; D might be TRBD2 (5 bases). Germline loops: CDR1 SGHTA, CDR2 FQGTGA. Trimming took off 1 base at V and 3 bases at J, with 8 bases between the two ends. CDR3 length equals 14 residues. The CDR3: CASSLIPGTDTQYF. For the CDR3, the DNA is TGTGCCAGCAGCTTAATACCGGGGACAGATACGCAGTATTTT.

V gene TRBV10-2 combines with J gene TRBJ2-3; tentative D call: TRBD2 (5 bases). In germline, CDR1 is WSHSY, CDR2 SAAADI. The CDR3 is made up of 13 amino acids. V lost 2 bases, J lost 10 bases, and 13 bases lay in between. The CDR3 loop is CASSEGVPGAQYF. The CDR3 DNA is TGCGCCAGCAGTGAGGGGGTCCCCGGGGCGCAGTATTTT.

The table lists this clone with a few counts. V usage is TRBV5-1 and J usage is TRBJ1-4; no clear D. V lost 4 bases to trimming and J lost 7 bases, with 5 bases between them. The CDR3 is 11 amino acids. Germline values: CDR1 SGHRS, CDR2 YFSETQ. In DNA, the CDR3 is TGCGCCAGCAGCGGAGGTGAAAAACTGTTTTTT. Amino acids: CASSGGEKLFF.

This chain connects TRBV5-6 to TRBJ2-7, with TRBD2 matching 8 bases. CDR1 and CDR2 from the germline V gene are SGHDT and YYEEEE. The ends lost 4 bases at V and 6 bases at J; junction bases unmatched: 12. This CDR3 has 15 amino acids. The CDR3 region is CASSVTGGGRGEQYF. The DNA of the CDR3 is TGTGCCAGCAGCGTCACCGGGGGGGGGCGCGGCGAGCAGTACTTC.

The CDR3 loop is CASSRTSGVAQNEQFF. For the CDR3, the DNA is TGCGCCAGCAGCAGGACTAGCGGGGTAGCACAAAATGAGCAGTTCTTC. The chain links TRBV5-1 to TRBJ2-1; 12 nucleotides line up with TRBD2. Germline CDR1 reads SGHRS; CDR2 reads YFSETQ. The V gene end was trimmed by 4 bases and the J gene end by 7 bases; junction bases not matched to a gene: 9. The CDR3 runs 16 residues.

The chain recombines TRBV15 with TRBJ2-6, with unresolved D. V was pared by 5 bases and J by 0 bases, with 11 bases between. Germline assignment: CDR1 LNHNV and CDR2 YYDKDF (reference sequence). The CDR3 consists of 16 residues. CDR3 nucleotides: TGTGCCACCAGCGGCCAGGAGTTCTCTGGGGCCAACGTCCTGACTTTC. This sequence encodes CATSGQEFSGANVLTF.

This sequence joins TRBV10-3 and TRBJ1-1, with D possibly matching TRBD1 (5 bases). This CDR3 comprises 14 residues. V lost 10 bases and J 3 bases, leaving 18 bases between the germline ends. The germline V gene has CDR1 ENHRY and CDR2 SYGVKD. The CDR3 sequence: CATTTGTRYTEAFF. The CDR3 DNA reads TGTGCCACCACAACCGGGACTAGGTACACTGAAGCTTTCTTT.

J is TRBJ1-3 and V is TRBV7-8; perhaps TRBD1 as D (6 bases). Germline-derived CDR1 and CDR2 are SGHVS and FQNEAQ. Deletions cut 3 bases from V and 4 bases from J, with 16 bases between. The CDR3 length is 16 residues. This CDR3 reads CASSLDSGAGGNTIYF. The DNA of the CDR3 is TGTGCCAGCAGCTTGGACAGTGGGGCGGGAGGAAACACCATATATTTT.

The V call is TRBV19, the J call TRBJ2-2; D ambiguous. V was pared by 5 bases and J by 0 bases, with 7 bases between. This CDR3 has 14 amino acids. From germline, CDR1 is LNHDA and CDR2 SQIVND (reference sequence). The CDR3: CASSLQANTGELFF. DNA of the CDR3: TGTGCCAGTAGTCTCCAAGCGAACACCGGGGAGCTGTTTTTT.

This clone occurred a few times. The chain employs TRBV5-1 and TRBJ2-5; D possibly uses TRBD1 or TRBD2 (6 bases each). Germline lookup yields CDR1 SGHRS and CDR2 YFSETQ. This CDR3 spans 13 amino acids. V was shortened by 0 bases and J by 7 bases, with 10 bases between the two germline ends. The CDR3 bases are TGCGCCAGCAGCTTGGCCGAGGGGGGGACCCAGTACTTC. This translates into CASSLAEGGTQYF.

The CDR3 sequence: CAIRGGGAKTNNEQFF. The CDR3 DNA sequence: TGTGCCATCAGAGGCGGAGGGGCTAAAACAAACAATGAGCAGTTCTTC. The chain combines TRBV10-3 with TRBJ2-1; perhaps TRBD2 as D (6 bases). CDR1 is ENHRY and CDR2 is SYGVKD in the germline V gene. Between the trimmed V and J ends, which lost 6 bases and 5 bases, there was a span of 20 bases. The CDR3 covers 16 residues.

The rearrangement joins TRBV11-3 to TRBJ2-3; the match to TRBD1 covers 8 bases. From germline, CDR1 is SGHNT and CDR2 YENEEA. The V segment lost 5 bases and the J segment 1 base; nucleotides outside the gene matches: 11. This CDR3 is 17 amino acids long. The CDR3 DNA sequence: TGTGCCAGCAGCCCGCGAGGACAGGGTGGCGGCACAGATACGCAGTATTTT. Protein: CASSPRGQGGGTDTQYF.

The CDR3 region is CASSFQGSYNEQFF. The CDR3 region has the DNA TGTGCCAGCAGCTTCCAGGGGTCCTACAATGAGCAGTTCTTC. The chain has TRBV11-3 and TRBJ2-1; the D gene is possibly TRBD1 (6 bases). Germline values: CDR1 SGHNT, CDR2 YENEEA. CDR3 size: 14 residues. Trimming stripped 3 bases from V and 1 base from J, with 7 bases between. Together with reference TRBV11-3 and TRBJ2-1, the CDR3 gives the full variable domain: EAGVVQSPRYKIIEKKQPVAFWCNPISGHNTLYWYLQNLGQGPELLIRYENEEAVDDSQLPKDRFSAERLKGVDSTLKIQPAELGDSAVYLCASSFQGSYNEQFFGPGTRLTVL.

V gene TRBV6-6 combines with J gene TRBJ2-7; 7 bases are a match to TRBD1. CDR3 length equals 14 residues. V dropped 5 bases and J dropped 3; count of bases not matched to a gene: 7. Per germline, CDR1 MNHNY and CDR2 SVGAGI (reference sequence). The CDR3 region has the DNA TGTGCCAGCAGTCCAGGGACAGAATTCTACGAGCAGTACTTC. Residues: CASSPGTEFYEQYF.

This sequence joins TRBV30 and TRBJ1-3; perhaps TRBD1 as D (5 bases). This CDR3 is built from 16 residues. The V end was cut by 2 bases, the J end by 4 bases, with 18 bases between. Germline lookup yields CDR1 GTSNPN and CDR2 SVGIG (reference sequence). The CDR3 protein is CAWSLSLGTPGNTIYF. In DNA, the CDR3 is TGTGCCTGGAGTCTCTCACTCGGGACGCCAGGAAACACCATATATTTT.

The chain combines TRBV6-4 with TRBJ2-3, with a tentative D call TRBD2 (6 bases). V was shortened by 8 bases and J by 5 bases, with 14 bases between the two germline ends. In germline, CDR1 is MRHNA, CDR2 SNTAGT. The CDR3 consists of 13 residues. This CDR3 reads CASGTGVVDTQYF. CDR3 nucleotides: TGTGCCAGCGGAACGGGAGTGGTAGATACGCAGTATTTT.

The CDR3 loop reads CASAQTGVTDTQYF. The CDR3 DNA sequence: TGTGCCAGCGCGCAGACAGGGGTAACAGATACGCAGTATTTT. V is TRBV6-5 and J is TRBJ2-3; TRBD1 aligns across 8 bases. CDR3 length: 14 residues. Germline CDR1 is MNHEY and CDR2 is SVGAGI. Trimming at V came to 8 bases and at J to 3 bases, leaving 7 bases not matched to a gene.

V usage is TRBV11-2 and J usage is TRBJ1-3; maybe TRBD1 (6 bases). Germline lookup yields CDR1 SGHAT and CDR2 FQNNGV. This CDR3 has 15 amino acids. The germline V and J ends were trimmed by 5 bases and 3 bases, with 14 bases remaining between them. This chain's CDR3 is CASSAQGTVGNTIYF. For the CDR3, the DNA is TGTGCCAGCAGCGCCCAGGGGACTGTTGGAAACACCATATATTTT.

The chain uses TRBV11-2 and TRBJ1-6; no definite D call. Germline lookup yields CDR1 SGHAT and CDR2 FQNNGV. This CDR3 spans 16 amino acids. The V end lost 5 bases, the J end lost 9 bases, and 20 bases lay between the germline ends. This CDR3 reads CASSVTSADYGSPLHF. For the CDR3, the DNA is TGTGCCAGCAGCGTAACCTCGGCAGATTATGGTTCACCCCTCCACTTT.

The gene calls are TRBV19 and TRBJ1-2; tentatively, D is TRBD1 (5 bases). The CDR3 sequence is 15 residues long. Trimming left V 3 bases short and J 3 bases short, with 14 bases between. Per germline, CDR1 LNHDA and CDR2 SQIVND (reference sequence). CDR3 sequence: CASSIQRQGYYGYTF. The CDR3 region has the DNA TGTGCCAGTAGTATCCAGAGGCAGGGTTACTATGGCTACACCTTC.

The chain links TRBV18 to TRBJ2-4; D is tentatively TRBD1 or TRBD2 (6 bases each). Germline values: CDR1 KGHSH, CDR2 LQKENI. Trimming stripped 6 bases from V and 0 bases from J, with 15 bases between. This CDR3 is 16 amino acids long. The CDR3 region is CASSNKGGLAKNIQYF. The CDR3 DNA reads TGTGCCAGCTCTAACAAGGGGGGTCTAGCCAAAAACATTCAGTACTTC.

This clone has just a few counts. V and J are TRBV11-2 and TRBJ1-2; no clear D. This CDR3 contains 13 residues. V lost 5 bases to trimming and J lost 0 bases, with 7 bases between them. CDR1 SGHAT and CDR2 FQNNGV come from the germline V gene. The CDR3 nucleotides read TGTGCCAGCAGCCGCGACTCTAACTATGGCTACACCTTC. It is translated as CASSRDSNYGYTF.

This chain links TRBV5-4 with TRBJ2-3; D is unclear. V was clipped by 4 bases and J by 2 bases, with 2 bases between them. CDR3 size: 11 residues. From germline, CDR1 is SGHNT and CDR2 YYREEE (reference sequence). For the CDR3, the DNA is TGTGCCAGCAGCGCCACAGATACGCAGTATTTT. It encodes CASSATDTQYF.

The chain couples TRBV19 to TRBJ1-1; tentative D call: TRBD1 (6 bases). Germline V gene data show CDR1 as LNHDA and CDR2 as SQIVND (reference sequence). Trimming took 7 bases from V and 1 from J, leaving 13 bases between them. The CDR3 loop spans 14 amino acids. The CDR3 nucleotides read TGTGCCAGTACCCCGGGACAAGAGAACACTGAAGCTTTCTTT. Amino acid sequence: CASTPGQENTEAFF. The whole variable domain, remainder taken from reference TRBV19 and TRBJ1-1, is DGGITQSPKYLFRKEGQNVTLSCEQNLNHDAMYWYRQDPGQGLRLIYYSQIVNDFQKGDIAEGYSVSREKKESFPLTVTSAQKNPTAFYLCASTPGQENTEAFFGQGTRLTVV.

The gene calls are TRBV7-9 and TRBJ1-1; D gene ambiguous. The CDR3 runs 17 residues. CDR1 is SEHNR and CDR2 is FQNEAQ in the germline V gene (reference sequence). The ends were cut back, 1 base at V and 1 base at J, with 16 bases in the middle. CDR3 in DNA: TGTGCCAGCAGCTTAGAAGACGCCGGATACGGGAACACTGAAGCTTTCTTT. Translation: CASSLEDAGYGNTEAFF.

V is TRBV23-1 and J is TRBJ2-7; D is possibly TRBD2 (6 bases). TRBV23-1 is assigned to the ORF class and has an uncertain function. V dropped 1 base and J dropped 3 bases, with 13 bases sitting between them. This CDR3 is 15 amino acids long. The chain's CDR3 is CASSQLKPGVYEQYF. CDR3 nucleotide sequence: TGCGCCAGCAGTCAATTAAAGCCGGGGGTCTACGAGCAGTACTTC.

The genes are TRBV7-9 and TRBJ2-5; possibly TRBD1 or TRBD2 for D (5 bases each). Germline assignment: CDR1 SEHNR and CDR2 FQNEAQ (reference sequence). V lost 1 base and J lost 5, with 8 bases in between. The CDR3 sequence is 13 residues long. The CDR3 here is CASSLVGTETQYF. The CDR3 DNA sequence: TGTGCCAGCAGCTTAGTGGGGACGGAGACCCAGTACTTC.

This clone showed up just a few times. This chain links TRBV7-8 with TRBJ2-3; D gene uncertain. The CDR3 contains 14 residues. Germline V gene data show CDR1 as SGHVS and CDR2 as FQNEAQ. The V end lost 1 base, the J end lost 1 base, and 6 bases lay between the germline ends. CDR3 residues: CASSLGARTDTQYF. For the CDR3, the DNA is TGTGCCAGCAGCTTAGGGGCCCGCACAGATACGCAGTATTTT.

This clone has only a few counts. This rearrangement joins TRBV5-1 to TRBJ1-4, with D maybe TRBD1 (5 bases). Germline V gene lookup returns CDR1 SGHRS and CDR2 YFSETQ. The CDR3 consists of 14 residues. V was shortened by 4 bases and J by 7 bases, with 14 bases between the two germline ends. The CDR3 region is CASSLQGASEKLFF. The CDR3 region has the DNA TGCGCCAGCAGCCTGCAGGGCGCCAGTGAAAAACTGTTTTTT. The full variable domain, rest sourced from reference TRBV5-1 and TRBJ1-4, is KAGVTQTPRYLIKTRGQQVTLSCSPISGHRSVSWYQQTPGQGLQFLFEYFSETQRNKGNFPGRFSGRQFSNSRSEMNVSTLELGDSALYLCASSLQGASEKLFFGSGTQLSVL.